The next 4 T cell receptor beta chains were all read from a single sample in a study of Graves' ophthalmopathy and Graves' hyperthyroidism. Scientists amplified the TCR beta CDR3 regions from RNA transcripts. First-round RT-PCR with HTBI primers preceded a second-round multiplex PCR. TCRdb itself ran the multiplex PCR reads through MiXCR, one entry per CDR3 protein. This table has about 340,000 distinct CDR3 sequences, roughly a sixth appearing once. Sequences were obtained from peripheral blood. All receptors come from an adult man with Graves' ophthalmopathy.

This rearrangement joins TRBV6-1 to TRBJ2-7, with D tentatively TRBD2 (6 bases). The CDR3 loop spans 13 amino acids. The V and J ends lost 7 bases and 1 base respectively, with 11 bases between them. The germline CDR1 and CDR2 sequences are MNHNS and SASEGT. The CDR3 sequence is CASTGEGSYEQYF. Here the CDR3 DNA reads TGTGCCAGCACGGGAGAAGGGTCCTACGAGCAGTACTTC.

This clonotype was recorded at least ten times. V usage is TRBV20-1 and J usage is TRBJ2-5, with a possible D match to TRBD1 (5 bases). The germline V gene has CDR1 DFQATT and CDR2 SNEGSKA (reference sequence). The V end lost 2 bases, the J end lost 5 bases, and 15 bases lay between the germline ends. CDR3 length: 14 residues. CDR3 protein: CSARMQGGRETQYF. The CDR3 nucleotides read TGCAGTGCTAGAATGCAGGGTGGGCGTGAGACCCAGTACTTC.

This chain links TRBV13 with TRBJ2-5, with TRBD1 matching over 9 bases. J gave up 5 bases and V 5 bases, and 9 bases lay outside the gene matches. The V gene's germline CDR1 is PRHDT and CDR2 FYEKMQ (reference sequence). The CDR3 runs to 15 residues. The CDR3 is CASSLRTGVVETQYF. The CDR3 coding sequence is TGTGCCAGCAGCCTCCGGACAGGGGTGGTGGAGACCCAGTACTTC.

The chain combines TRBV27 with TRBJ2-5; D is ambiguous. Germline V gene lookup returns CDR1 MNHEY and CDR2 SMNVEV (reference sequence). CDR3 length: 11 amino acids. The ends were cut back, 8 bases at V and 7 bases at J, with 11 bases in the middle. The CDR3: CASGISGTQYF. The CDR3 nucleotides read TGTGCCAGCGGAATCTCCGGGACCCAGTACTTC.